This TCR beta chain derives from a study of shared clonotypes between healthy human individuals. The CDR3 is made up of 15 amino acids. In germline, CDR1 is SGHVS, CDR2 FQNEAQ. Trimming took 5 bases from V and 1 from J; bases not matched to a gene: 7. Overall study results and limits: Against clonotypes common to all four donors, non-shared ones had lower generation probabilities.

Repertoires were generated with immunoSEQ multiplex PCR, while TCRdb's copy carries only in-frame clones and drops some. This table holds 2 million to 2.5 million clones, approximately 96% found once. This clone showed up just once. Its antigen is not known. What was sequenced was naive CD4+ T cells sorted from blood. Described subset: CD45RA+ positively selected. This receptor was obtained from a man in his late teens or twenties in good health. The chain recombines TRBV7-8 with TRBJ2-7; 8 bases are a match to TRBD2. The CDR3: CASSPTSGLSYEQYF. The CDR3 DNA reads as TGTGCCAGCAGCCCCACTAGCGGTTTGTCCTACGAGCAGTACTTC.